The present TCR beta chain was sequenced within a study of early T cells in non-severe SARS-CoV-2 infection. Overall study context: The sequenced material was bulk RNA from unsorted whole blood, and its chains were unpaired. Study-wide results and caveats: Anti-spike CD8 specificities were favored by VDJdb matching, whose results missed private and CD4 specificities.

This CDR3 is 17 amino acids long. Germline V gives CDR1 MNHEY, CDR2 SVGAGI. V dropped 6 bases and J dropped 0; count of bases not matched to a gene: 10. The library protocol tagged individual cDNA molecules with unique molecular identifiers. MiXCR was run by TCRdb on the 5' RACE reads, yielding one entry per CDR3 protein. The sample shows more than 60,000 distinct CDR3 sequences, around 12% of them seen only once. For this clonotype: Its specificity is not known.

The clonotype comes from an adult who was a healthcare worker with PCR-confirmed SARS-CoV-2 infection or an uninfected control (not recorded which). This sample comprised whole blood, obtained at baseline. The chain links TRBV6-5 to TRBJ2-7; 11 positions agree with TRBD1. The chain's CDR3 is CASSQGGTGGYSYEQYF. The CDR3 DNA is TGTGCCAGCAGCCAAGGGGGGACAGGGGGATACTCCTACGAGCAGTACTTC.